The clone carrying this TCR beta chain has a handful of counts. Its antigen is unknown. V shed 6 bases and J shed 4 bases, with 12 bases lying between them. Germline-derived CDR1 and CDR2 are MDHEN and SYDVKM. The CDR3 consists of 14 residues. The data derive from a study of metastatic and nonmetastatic thyroid tumors. Study as a whole: The authors compared repertoires across blood and tumor or nodule tissue from malignant and benign thyroid patients.

In the original analysis: To classify distant metastasis in papillary thyroid cancer, a model was built from CDR3 differences across clinicopathological groups. TCRdb re-called the PCR reads through MiXCR. It is TCRdb's table, rather than the study itself, that gives the V and J calls and clone size. The table shows about 13,000 clones, with about 25% occurring only once. Until they underwent thyroid surgery, no patient had received any treatment. Regarding the study as a whole: Significantly higher TCR beta diversity was reportedly seen in malignant thyroid tumors than benign nodules, in blood and tumor.

This sequence originates from a male donor with papillary thyroid cancer or a benign thyroid nodule (not recorded which). Some clones in this sample may be carry-over from other donors' samples. The source material was blood. V usage is TRBV28 and J usage is TRBJ2-2, with a weak D call TRBD1 (5 bases). CDR3 residues: CASRPDTFTGELFF. DNA of the CDR3: TGTGCCAGCAGGCCGGACACCTTCACCGGGGAGCTGTTTTTT. The variable domain in full, with the rest retrieved from reference TRBV28 and TRBJ2-2, is DVKVTQSSRYLVKRTGEKVFLECVQDMDHENMFWYRQDPGLGLRLIYFSYDVKMKEKGDIPEGYSVSREKKERFSLILESASTNQTSMYLCASRPDTFTGELFFGEGSRLTVL.